The clone carrying this T cell receptor beta chain was counted a single time. This CDR3 is 15 amino acids long. The germline CDR1 and CDR2 sequences are KGHSH and LQKENI. The trim removed 3 bases at V and 3 bases at J, leaving 6 bases unmatched. In the original analysis: Amplification of reference gene primers provided the estimated nucleated cell counts. Produced via immunoSEQ multiplex PCR; TCRdb's table is partial and in-frame only. For V, J and clone size, that table is used; D and trimming come from the DNA. The data show 60,000 to 65,000 clones, about 70% seen once. This record comes from a study of blood T cell repertoires in COVID-19. About the research overall: Acute and convalescent COVID-19 specimens originated in the United States, Italy and Spain. From T cells, B-cell-depleted T cells, or PBMCs came the material, which was cDNA or gDNA.

The sequence derives from an elderly woman with acute or convalescent COVID-19. The sequenced sample was peripheral blood. The V gene is TRBV18, the J gene TRBJ2-3; 7 nucleotides line up with TRBD2. CDR3 DNA sequence: TGTGCCAGCTCACCGGGAGGGCTAGTGACAGATACGCAGTATTTT. This codes for CASSPGGLVTDTQYF.